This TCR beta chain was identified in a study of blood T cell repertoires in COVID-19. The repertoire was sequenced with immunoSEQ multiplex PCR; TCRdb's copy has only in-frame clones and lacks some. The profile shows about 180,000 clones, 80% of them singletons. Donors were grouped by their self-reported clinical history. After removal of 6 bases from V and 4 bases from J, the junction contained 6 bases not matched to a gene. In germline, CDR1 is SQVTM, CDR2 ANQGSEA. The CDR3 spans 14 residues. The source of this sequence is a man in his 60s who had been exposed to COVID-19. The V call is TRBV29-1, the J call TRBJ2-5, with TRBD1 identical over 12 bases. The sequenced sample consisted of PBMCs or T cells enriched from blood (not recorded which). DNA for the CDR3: TGCAGCGTCGCTCGGGACAGGGGGCGAGAGACCCAGTACTTC. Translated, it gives CSVARDRGRETQYF. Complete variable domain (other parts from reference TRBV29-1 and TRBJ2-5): SAVISQKPSRDICQRGTSLTIQCQVDSQVTMMFWYRQQPGQSLTLIATANQGSEATYESGFVIDKFPISRPNLTFSTLTVSNMSPEDSSIYLCSVARDRGRETQYFGPGTRLLVL.